This TCR beta chain emerged from a study of technical replicates of blood from a handful of donors. Libraries were prepared by immunoSEQ multiplex PCR; TCRdb keeps only in-frame clonotypes and omits some of them. The data hold just under 100,000 clones, with 95% observed a single time. CDR1 is SEHNR, CDR2 FQNEAQ, per germline (reference sequence). There are 19 residues in the CDR3. The junction had 16 bases not matched to a gene; V was cut back by 3 bases and J by 2 bases. The sample comprised T cells isolated from PBMCs. This TCR came from a human donor in good health. The chain recombines TRBV7-9 with TRBJ2-3; 8 bases match TRBD2. The CDR3 DNA reads as TGTGCCAGCAGCTTTGGGTTCGGCGGGAGGACGGGGAACACAGATACGCAGTATTTT. Translating gives CASSFGFGGRTGNTDTQYF. Supplemented by reference TRBV7-9 and TRBJ2-3, the full variable domain reads DTGVSQNPRHKITKRGQNVTFRCDPISEHNRLYWYRQTLGQGPEFLTYFQNEAQLEKSRLLSDRFSAERPKGSFSTLEIQRTEQGDSAMYLCASSFGFGGRTGNTDTQYFGPGTRLTVL.